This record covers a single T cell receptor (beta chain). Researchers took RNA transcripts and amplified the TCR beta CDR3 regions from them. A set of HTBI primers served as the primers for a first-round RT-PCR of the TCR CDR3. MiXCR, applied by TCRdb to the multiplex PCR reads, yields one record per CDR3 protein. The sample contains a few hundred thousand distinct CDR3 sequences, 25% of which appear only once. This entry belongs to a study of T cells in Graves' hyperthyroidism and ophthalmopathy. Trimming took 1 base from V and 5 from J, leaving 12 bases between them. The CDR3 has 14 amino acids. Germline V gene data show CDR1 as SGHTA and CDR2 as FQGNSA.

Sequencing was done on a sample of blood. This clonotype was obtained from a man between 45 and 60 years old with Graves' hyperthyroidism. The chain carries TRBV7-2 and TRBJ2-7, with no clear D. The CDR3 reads CASSLGFLGNEQYF. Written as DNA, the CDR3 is TGTGCCAGCAGCTTAGGGTTTCTGGGGAACGAGCAGTACTTC.